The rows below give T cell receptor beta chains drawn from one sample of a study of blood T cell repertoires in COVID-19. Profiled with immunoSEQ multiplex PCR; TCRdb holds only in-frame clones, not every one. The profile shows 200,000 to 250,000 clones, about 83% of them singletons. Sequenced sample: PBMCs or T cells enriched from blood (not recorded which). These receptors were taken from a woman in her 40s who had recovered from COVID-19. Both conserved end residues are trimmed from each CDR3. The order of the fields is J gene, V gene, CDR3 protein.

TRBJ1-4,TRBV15,ATSRPSGRGNEKLF
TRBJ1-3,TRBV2,ASRRDQGYSGNTIY
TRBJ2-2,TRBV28,ASTRPQTELMF
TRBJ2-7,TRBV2,ASSVFDEQY
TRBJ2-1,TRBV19,ASSIEAAGRDDVKQF
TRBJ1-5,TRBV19,ASSAGAGSNQPQH
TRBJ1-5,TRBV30,AWRDRFSNQPQH
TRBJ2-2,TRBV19,ASRDGQRNTGELF
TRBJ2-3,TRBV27,AAIAVRFVTQY
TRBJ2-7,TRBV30,AWSVPYNRGSPYEQY
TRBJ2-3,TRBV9,ASSVGSRRDPLNTQY
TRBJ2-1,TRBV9,ASSVEGTSGNEQF
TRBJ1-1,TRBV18,ASSPNRGSEAF
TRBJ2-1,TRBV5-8,ASSAEGRSYNEQF
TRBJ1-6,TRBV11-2,ASSLITGDSPLH
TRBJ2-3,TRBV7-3,ASSPNRGIYTDTQY
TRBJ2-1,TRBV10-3,AISELGKRGSYNEQF
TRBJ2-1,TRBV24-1,ATSDLRGSPYNEQF
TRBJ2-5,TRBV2,ASRADSQQETQY
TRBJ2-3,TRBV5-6,ASSPLAGYTDTQY
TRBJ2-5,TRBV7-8,ASSSLAVQETQY
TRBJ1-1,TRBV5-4,ASSAQDREAF
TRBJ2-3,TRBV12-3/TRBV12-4,ASSYSTDTQY
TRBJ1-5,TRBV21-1,ASSPSGGQGFNQPQH
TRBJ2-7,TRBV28,ASSSSGVTSNEQY
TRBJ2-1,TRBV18,ASSPGLAGAYNEQF
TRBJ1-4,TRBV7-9,ASSLGTGGHEKLF
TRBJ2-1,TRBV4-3,ASSQERLAGYNEQF
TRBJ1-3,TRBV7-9,ASSRGERNTIY
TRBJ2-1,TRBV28,ASSLLRLGVHNEQF
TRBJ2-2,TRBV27,ASSFLAGELF
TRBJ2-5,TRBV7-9,ASSLLAGGSGRETQY
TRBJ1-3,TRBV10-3,AISDQGTPSGNTIY
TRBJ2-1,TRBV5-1,ASSLAGVAYNEQF
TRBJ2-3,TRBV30,AWLPGGASDTQY
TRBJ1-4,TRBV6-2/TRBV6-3,ASSWNRVDEKLF
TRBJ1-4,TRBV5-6,ASSSRDTYEKLF
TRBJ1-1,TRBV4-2,ASSQASWRGRNNEAF
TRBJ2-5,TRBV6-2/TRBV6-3,ASSRGLGETQY
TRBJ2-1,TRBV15,ATSRDGGTSGGGNEQF
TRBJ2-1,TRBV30,AWNLGRRNEQF
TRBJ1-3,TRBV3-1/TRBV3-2,ASSQTYSGVDGNTIY
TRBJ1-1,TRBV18,ASSPPGVNTEAF
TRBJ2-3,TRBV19,ASSIPGDTQY
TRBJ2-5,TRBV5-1,ASSFRSGEETQY
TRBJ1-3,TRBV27,ASSSGVSGNTIY